This T cell receptor (beta chain) was sequenced for a study of T-cell memory formation after mild COVID-19. This clonotype was found a few times. It was 5'RACE with constant-segment primers that produced the TCR alpha and TCR beta cDNA libraries, which carried sample barcodes and UMIs. TCRdb itself ran the 5' RACE reads through MiXCR, one entry per CDR3 protein. The sample lists around 390,000 distinct CDR3 sequences, about 15% seen once, with 20% to 25% in the top ten. Between the trimmed V and J ends, which lost 0 bases and 4 bases, there was a span of 6 bases. CDR3 length: 12 amino acids. The germline V gene has CDR1 SQVTM and CDR2 ANQGSEA.

The chain is built from TRBV29-1 and TRBJ1-2; D gene unclear. The source material was PBMCs or a T cell subset sorted from them (not recorded which). The receptor was isolated from a man younger than 35 who had mild COVID-19 (a few samples of this study predate the infection). Cell type and time point are not known. In DNA form, the CDR3 reads TGCAGCGTTGAAGAGTATCGCTATGGCTACACCTTC. This codes for CSVEEYRYGYTF.